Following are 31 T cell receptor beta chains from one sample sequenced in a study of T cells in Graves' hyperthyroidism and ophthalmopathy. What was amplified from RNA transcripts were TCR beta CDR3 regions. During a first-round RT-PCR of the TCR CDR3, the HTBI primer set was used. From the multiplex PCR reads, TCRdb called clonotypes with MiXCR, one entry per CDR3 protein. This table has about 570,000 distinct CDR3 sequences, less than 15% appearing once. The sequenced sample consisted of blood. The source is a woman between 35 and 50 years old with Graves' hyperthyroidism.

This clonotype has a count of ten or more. CDR3: CASSYSRLAGVEETQYF. DNA for the CDR3: TGTGCCAGCAGTTACTCCAGACTAGCGGGAGTGGAAGAGACCCAGTACTTC. The chain combines TRBV6-6 with TRBJ2-5; 12 bases are shared with TRBD2. V lost 0 bases, J lost 3 bases, and 5 bases stayed unmatched. CDR1 MNHNY and CDR2 SVGAGI come from the germline V gene (reference sequence). This CDR3 has 17 residues.

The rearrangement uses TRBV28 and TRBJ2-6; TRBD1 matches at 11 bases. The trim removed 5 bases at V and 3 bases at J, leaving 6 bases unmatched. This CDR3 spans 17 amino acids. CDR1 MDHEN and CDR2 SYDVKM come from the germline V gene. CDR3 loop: CASSSGQGAGGANVLTF. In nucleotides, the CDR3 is TGTGCCAGCAGTAGCGGACAGGGGGCGGGTGGGGCCAACGTCCTGACTTTC.

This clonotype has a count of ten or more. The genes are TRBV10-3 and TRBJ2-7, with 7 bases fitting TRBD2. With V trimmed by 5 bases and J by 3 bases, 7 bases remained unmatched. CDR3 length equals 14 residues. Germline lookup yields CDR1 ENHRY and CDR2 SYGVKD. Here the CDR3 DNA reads TGTGCCATCAGTCCCACCTCGGGGGGCTACGAGCAGTACTTC. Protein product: CAISPTSGGYEQYF.

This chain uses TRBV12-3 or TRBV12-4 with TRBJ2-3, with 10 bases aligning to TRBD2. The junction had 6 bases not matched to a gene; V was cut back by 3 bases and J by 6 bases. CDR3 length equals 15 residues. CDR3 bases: TGTGCCAGCAGTTTTGAAGCGGGAGGGCTGGATACGCAGTATTTT. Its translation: CASSFEAGGLDTQYF.

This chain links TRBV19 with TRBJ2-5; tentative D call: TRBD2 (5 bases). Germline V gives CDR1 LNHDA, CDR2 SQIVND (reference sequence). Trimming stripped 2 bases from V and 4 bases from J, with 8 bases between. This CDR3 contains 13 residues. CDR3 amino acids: CASSITGSETQYF. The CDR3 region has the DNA TGTGCCAGTAGTATAACGGGGTCAGAGACCCAGTACTTC.

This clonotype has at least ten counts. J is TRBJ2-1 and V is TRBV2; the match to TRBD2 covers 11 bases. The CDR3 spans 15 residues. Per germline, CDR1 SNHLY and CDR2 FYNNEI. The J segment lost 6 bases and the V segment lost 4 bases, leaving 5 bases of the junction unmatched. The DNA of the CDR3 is TGTGCCAGCAGTGCTACCCTAGCGGGAGGCAATGAGCAGTTCTTC. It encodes CASSATLAGGNEQFF.

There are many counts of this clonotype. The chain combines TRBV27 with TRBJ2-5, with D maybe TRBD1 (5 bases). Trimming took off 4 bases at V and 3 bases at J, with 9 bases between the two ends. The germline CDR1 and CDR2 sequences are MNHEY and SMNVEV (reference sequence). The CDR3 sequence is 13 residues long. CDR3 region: CASSSDREETQYF. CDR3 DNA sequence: TGTGCCAGCAGTTCTGACAGAGAAGAGACCCAGTACTTC.

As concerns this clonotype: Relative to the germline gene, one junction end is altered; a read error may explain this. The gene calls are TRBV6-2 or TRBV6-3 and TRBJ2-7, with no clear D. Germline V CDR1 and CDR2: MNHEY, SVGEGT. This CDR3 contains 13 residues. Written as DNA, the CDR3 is TGTGCCAGCTGTTACCGCAGCTCCTACGAGCAGTACTTC. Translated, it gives CASCYRSSYEQYF.

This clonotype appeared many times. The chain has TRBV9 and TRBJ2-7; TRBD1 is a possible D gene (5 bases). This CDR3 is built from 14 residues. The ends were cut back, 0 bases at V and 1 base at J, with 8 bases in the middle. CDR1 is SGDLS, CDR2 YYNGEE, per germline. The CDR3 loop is CASSVADRSYEQYF. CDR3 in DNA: TGTGCCAGCAGCGTAGCCGACAGATCCTACGAGCAGTACTTC.

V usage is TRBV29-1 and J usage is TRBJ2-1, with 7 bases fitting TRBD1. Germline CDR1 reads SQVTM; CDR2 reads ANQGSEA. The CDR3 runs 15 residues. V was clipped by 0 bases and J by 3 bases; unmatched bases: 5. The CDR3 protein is CSVEDRAGGYNEQFF. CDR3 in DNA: TGCAGCGTTGAAGATAGGGCAGGGGGCTACAATGAGCAGTTCTTC.

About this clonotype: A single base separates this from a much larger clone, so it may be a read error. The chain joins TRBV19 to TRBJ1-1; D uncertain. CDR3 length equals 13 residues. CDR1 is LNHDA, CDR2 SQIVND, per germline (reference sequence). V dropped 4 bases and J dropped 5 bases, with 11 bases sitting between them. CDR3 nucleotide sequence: TGTGCCAGTAGTAAGATTGGGTCGACTGAAGCTTTCTTT. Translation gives CASSKIGSTEAFF.

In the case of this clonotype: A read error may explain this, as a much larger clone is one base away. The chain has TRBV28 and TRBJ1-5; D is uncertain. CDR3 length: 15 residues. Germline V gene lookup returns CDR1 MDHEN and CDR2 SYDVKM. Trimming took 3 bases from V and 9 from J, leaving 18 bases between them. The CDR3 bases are TGTGCCAGCAGTTTGCCAGGTAGTTCTCTTCGGCCCCAGCATTTT. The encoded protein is CASSLPGSSLRPQHF.

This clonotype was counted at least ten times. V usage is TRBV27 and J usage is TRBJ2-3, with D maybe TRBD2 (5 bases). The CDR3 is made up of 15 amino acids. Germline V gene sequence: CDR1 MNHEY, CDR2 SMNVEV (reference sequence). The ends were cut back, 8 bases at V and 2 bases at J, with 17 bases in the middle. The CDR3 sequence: CASRIRVGVTDTQYF. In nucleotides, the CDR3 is TGTGCCAGCCGGATACGGGTGGGAGTCACAGATACGCAGTATTTT.

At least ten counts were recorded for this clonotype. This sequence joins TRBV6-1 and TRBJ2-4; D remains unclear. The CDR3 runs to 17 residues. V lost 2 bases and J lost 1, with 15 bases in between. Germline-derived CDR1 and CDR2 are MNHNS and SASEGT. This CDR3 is CASSEIGPFSAKNIQYF. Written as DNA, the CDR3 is TGTGCCAGCAGTGAAATAGGTCCCTTCAGCGCCAAAAACATTCAGTACTTC.

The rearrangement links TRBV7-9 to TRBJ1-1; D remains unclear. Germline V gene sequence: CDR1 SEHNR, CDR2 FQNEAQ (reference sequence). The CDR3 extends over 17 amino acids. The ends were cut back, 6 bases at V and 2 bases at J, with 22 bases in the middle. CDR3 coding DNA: TGTGCCAGCAGTTCTAAACTACAGAATCTCATCAACACTGAAGCTTTCTTT. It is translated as CASSSKLQNLINTEAFF.

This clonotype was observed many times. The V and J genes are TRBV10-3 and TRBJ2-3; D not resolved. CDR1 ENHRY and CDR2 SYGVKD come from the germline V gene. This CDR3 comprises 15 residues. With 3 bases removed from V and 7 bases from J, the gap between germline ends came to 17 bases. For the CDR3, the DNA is TGTGCCATCAGTGATCGGGCGACTCCGCCCCATACGCAGTATTTT. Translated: CAISDRATPPHTQYF.

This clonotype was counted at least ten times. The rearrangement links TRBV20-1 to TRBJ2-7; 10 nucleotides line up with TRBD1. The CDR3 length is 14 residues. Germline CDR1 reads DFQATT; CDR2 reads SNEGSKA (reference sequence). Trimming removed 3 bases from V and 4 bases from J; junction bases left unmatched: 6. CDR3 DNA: TGCAGTGCTAGGAGGACAGGGGGGTTGTACGAGCAGTACTTC. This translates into CSARRTGGLYEQYF.

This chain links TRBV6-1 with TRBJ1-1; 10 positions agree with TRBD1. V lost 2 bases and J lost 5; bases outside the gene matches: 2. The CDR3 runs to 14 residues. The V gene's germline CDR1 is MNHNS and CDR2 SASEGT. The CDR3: CASSERGQGTEAFF. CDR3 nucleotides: TGTGCCAGCAGTGAAAGGGGACAGGGGACTGAAGCTTTCTTT.

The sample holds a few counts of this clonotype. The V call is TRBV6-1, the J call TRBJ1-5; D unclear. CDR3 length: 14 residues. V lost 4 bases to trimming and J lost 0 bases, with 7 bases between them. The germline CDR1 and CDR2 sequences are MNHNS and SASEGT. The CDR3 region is CASSGHYSNQPQHF. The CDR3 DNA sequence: TGTGCCAGCAGTGGACATTATAGCAATCAGCCCCAGCATTTT.

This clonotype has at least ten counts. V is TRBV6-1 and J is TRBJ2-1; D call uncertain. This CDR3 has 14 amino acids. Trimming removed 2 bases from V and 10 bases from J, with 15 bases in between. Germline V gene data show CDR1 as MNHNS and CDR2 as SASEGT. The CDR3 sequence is CASSEIRLSPEQFF. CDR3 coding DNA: TGTGCCAGCAGTGAAATCAGACTCTCGCCGGAGCAGTTCTTC.

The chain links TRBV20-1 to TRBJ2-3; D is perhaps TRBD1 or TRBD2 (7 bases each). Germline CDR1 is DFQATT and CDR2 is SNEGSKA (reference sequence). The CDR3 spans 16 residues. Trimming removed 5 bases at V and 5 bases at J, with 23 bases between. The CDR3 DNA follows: TGCAGTGCTCGCTCCAGGGGGAGGGCCGGGGGAGATACGCAGTATTTT. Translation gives CSARSRGRAGGDTQYF.

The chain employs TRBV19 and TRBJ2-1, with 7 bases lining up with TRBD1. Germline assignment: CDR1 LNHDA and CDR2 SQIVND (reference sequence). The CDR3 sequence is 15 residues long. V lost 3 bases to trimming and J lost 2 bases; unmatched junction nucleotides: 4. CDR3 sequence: CASSINRGAYNEQFF. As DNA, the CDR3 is TGTGCCAGTAGTATCAACAGGGGAGCCTACAATGAGCAGTTCTTC.

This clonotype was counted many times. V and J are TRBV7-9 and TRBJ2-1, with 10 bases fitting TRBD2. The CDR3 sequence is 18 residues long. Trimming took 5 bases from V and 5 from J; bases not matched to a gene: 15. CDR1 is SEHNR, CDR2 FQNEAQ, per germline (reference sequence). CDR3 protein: CASSPPVGSGRRDNEQFF. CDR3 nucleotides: TGTGCCAGCAGCCCCCCGGTGGGTAGCGGGAGGCGCGACAATGAGCAGTTCTTC. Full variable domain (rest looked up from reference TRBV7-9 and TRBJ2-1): DTGVSQNPRHKITKRGQNVTFRCDPISEHNRLYWYRQTLGQGPEFLTYFQNEAQLEKSRLLSDRFSAERPKGSFSTLEIQRTEQGDSAMYLCASSPPVGSGRRDNEQFFGPGTRLTVL.

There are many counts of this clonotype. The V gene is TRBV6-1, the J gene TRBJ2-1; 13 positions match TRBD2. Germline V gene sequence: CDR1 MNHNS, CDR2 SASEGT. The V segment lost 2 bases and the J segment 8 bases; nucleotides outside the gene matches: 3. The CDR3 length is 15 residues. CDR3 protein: CASSETSGRADEQFF. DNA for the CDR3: TGTGCCAGCAGTGAAACTAGCGGGAGGGCTGATGAGCAGTTCTTC.

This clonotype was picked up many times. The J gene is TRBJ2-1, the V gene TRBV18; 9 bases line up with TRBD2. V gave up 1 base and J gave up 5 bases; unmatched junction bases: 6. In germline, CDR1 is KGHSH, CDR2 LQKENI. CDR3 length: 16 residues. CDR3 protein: CASSPRAGGPDNEQFF. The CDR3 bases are TGTGCCAGCTCACCACGTGCGGGGGGGCCGGACAATGAGCAGTTCTTC.

The CDR3 region is CAWSVWQGADTQYF. In DNA, the CDR3 is TGTGCCTGGAGTGTTTGGCAGGGGGCAGATACGCAGTATTTT. This sequence joins TRBV30 and TRBJ2-3; 7 nucleotides match TRBD1. CDR1 and CDR2 (germline): GTSNPN, SVGIG (reference sequence). The CDR3 loop spans 14 amino acids. V was clipped by 0 bases and J by 4 bases; unmatched bases: 4.

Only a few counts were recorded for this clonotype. The DNA for the CDR3 is TGTGCCACCTCTTCGAACACCGGGGAGCTGTTTTTT. Protein: CATSSNTGELFF. This chain links TRBV24-1 with TRBJ2-2; D is undetermined. Germline V lookup: CDR1 KGHDR, CDR2 SFDVKD. The V end lost 9 bases, the J end lost 0 bases, and 4 bases lay between the germline ends. The CDR3 spans 12 residues.

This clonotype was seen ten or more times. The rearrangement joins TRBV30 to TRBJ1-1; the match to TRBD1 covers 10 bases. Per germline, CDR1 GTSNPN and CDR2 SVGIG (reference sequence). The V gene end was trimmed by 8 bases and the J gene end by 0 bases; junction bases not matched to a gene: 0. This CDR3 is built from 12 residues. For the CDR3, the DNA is TGTGCCGGACAGGGGGTGAACACTGAAGCTTTCTTT. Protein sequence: CAGQGVNTEAFF. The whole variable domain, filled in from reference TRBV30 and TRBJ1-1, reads SQTIHQWPATLVQPVGSPLSLECTVEGTSNPNLYWYRQAAGRGLQLLFYSVGIGQISSEVPQNLSASRPQDRQFILSSKKLLLSDSGFYLCAGQGVNTEAFFGQGTRLTVV.

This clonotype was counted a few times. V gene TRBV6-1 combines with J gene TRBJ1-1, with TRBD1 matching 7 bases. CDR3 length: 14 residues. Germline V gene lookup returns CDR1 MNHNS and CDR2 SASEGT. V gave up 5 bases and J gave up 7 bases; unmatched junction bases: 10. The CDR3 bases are TGTGCCAGCAGTCGAACTCAGGGGGTTCTTGAAGCTTTCTTT. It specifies CASSRTQGVLEAFF.

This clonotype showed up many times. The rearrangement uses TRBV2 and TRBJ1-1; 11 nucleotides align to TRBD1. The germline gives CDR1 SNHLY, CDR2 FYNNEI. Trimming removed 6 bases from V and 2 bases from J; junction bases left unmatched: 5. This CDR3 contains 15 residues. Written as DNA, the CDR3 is TGTGCCAGCAGGGGAGGACAGGGGGCTAACACTGAAGCTTTCTTT. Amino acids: CASRGGQGANTEAFF.

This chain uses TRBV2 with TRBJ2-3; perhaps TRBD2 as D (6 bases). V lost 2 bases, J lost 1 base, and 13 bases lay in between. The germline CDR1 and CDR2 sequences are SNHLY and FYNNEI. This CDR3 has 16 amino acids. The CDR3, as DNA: TGTGCCAGCAGTGAACTCGGCGGGATACGCACAGATACGCAGTATTTT. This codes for CASSELGGIRTDTQYF.